This entry describes one T cell receptor (beta chain). Its cognate antigen is unknown. Per the germline V gene, CDR1 is SEHNR and CDR2 is FQNEAQ (reference sequence). J gave up 3 bases and V 2 bases, and 6 bases lay outside the gene matches. This CDR3 has 15 amino acids. The sample belongs to a study of T cell responses to AZD1222 COVID-19 vaccine. Clones were sequenced by immunoSEQ multiplex PCR, and TCRdb holds only the in-frame ones, with some missing. The sample includes around 150,000 clones, approximately 89% of them seen just once. Study findings and constraints: After the peak T cell response, and only then, were repertoires sampled.

The chain couples TRBV7-9 to TRBJ1-2, with 7 nucleotides matching TRBD1. The input for sequencing was peripheral blood, taken on day 0 of MenACWY control vaccination. This clonotype was obtained from an adult in good health. In nucleotides, the CDR3 is TGTGCCAGCAGCTTAAAGGACAGGAGGGACTATGGCTACACCTTC. It translates to CASSLKDRRDYGYTF.